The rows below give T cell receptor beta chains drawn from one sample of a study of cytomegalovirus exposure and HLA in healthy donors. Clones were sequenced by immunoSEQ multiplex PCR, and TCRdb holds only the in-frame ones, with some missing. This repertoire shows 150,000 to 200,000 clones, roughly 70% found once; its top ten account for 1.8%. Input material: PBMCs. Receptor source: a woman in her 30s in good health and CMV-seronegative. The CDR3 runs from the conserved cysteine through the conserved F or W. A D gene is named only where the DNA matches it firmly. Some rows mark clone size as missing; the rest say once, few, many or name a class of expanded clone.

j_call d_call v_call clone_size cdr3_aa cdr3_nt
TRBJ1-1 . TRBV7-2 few CASTNRGGWTEAFF TGTGCCAGCACCAATAGGGGAGGGTGGACTGAAGCTTTCTTT
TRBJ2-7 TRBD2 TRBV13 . CASSLGRGGAYEQYF TGTGCCAGCAGCTTAGGCCGTGGGGGGGCCTACGAGCAGTACTTC
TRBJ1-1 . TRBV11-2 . CASSLGAEAFF TGTGCCAGCAGCTTAGGCGCTGAAGCTTTCTTT
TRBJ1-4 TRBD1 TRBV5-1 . CASSWTGVGEKLFF TGCGCCAGCAGCTGGACAGGGGTTGGTGAAAAACTGTTTTTT
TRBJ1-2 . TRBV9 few CASSVGRGGLDYGYTF TGTGCCAGCAGCGTAGGGCGGGGGGGGTTGGACTATGGCTACACCTTC
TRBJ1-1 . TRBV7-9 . CASSLPTGSINTEAFF TGTGCCAGCAGCCTCCCAACAGGGTCAATCAACACTGAAGCTTTCTTT
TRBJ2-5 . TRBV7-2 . CASSRVFWSIQETQYF TGTGCCAGCAGCCGAGTATTCTGGTCCATCCAAGAGACCCAGTACTTC
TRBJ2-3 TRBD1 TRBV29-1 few CSAPRDRVTDTQYF TGCAGCGCACCCCGGGACAGGGTTACAGATACGCAGTATTTT
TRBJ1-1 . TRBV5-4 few CASHGMNTEAFF TGTGCCAGCCACGGGATGAACACTGAAGCTTTCTTT
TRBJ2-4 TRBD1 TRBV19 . CASSPRTGTKNIQYF TGTGCCAGTAGTCCACGGACAGGGACCAAAAACATTCAGTACTTC
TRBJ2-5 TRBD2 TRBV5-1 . CASSLGLAGILETQYF TGCGCCAGCAGCTTGGGGCTAGCGGGAATTTTAGAGACCCAGTACTTC
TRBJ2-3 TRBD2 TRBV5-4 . CASSRGTSDLHTQYF TGTGCCAGCAGCAGAGGGACTAGCGATCTTCATACGCAGTATTTT
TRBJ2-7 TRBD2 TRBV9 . CASSPGGLAGGKYEQYF TGTGCCAGCAGCCCCGGGGGACTAGCGGGAGGAAAGTACGAGCAGTACTTC
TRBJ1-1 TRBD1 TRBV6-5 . CASSGGQGALSEAFF TGTGCCAGCAGTGGCGGACAGGGGGCCCTGTCTGAAGCTTTCTTT
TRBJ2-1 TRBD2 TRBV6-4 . CASSASSGVGEGEQFF TGTGCCAGCAGTGCCTCTAGCGGGGTGGGCGAAGGGGAGCAGTTCTTC
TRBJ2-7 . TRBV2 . CASRPNPTGTYYEQYF TGTGCCAGCAGGCCCAATCCTACCGGGACATACTACGAGCAGTACTTC
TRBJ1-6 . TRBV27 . CASSFGGSPLHF TGTGCCAGCAGTTTTGGTGGCTCACCCCTCCACTTT
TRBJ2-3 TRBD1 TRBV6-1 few CASSEGTGGFDTQYF TGTGCCAGCAGTGAAGGGACAGGGGGGTTTGATACGCAGTATTTT
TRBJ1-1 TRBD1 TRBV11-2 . CASSNGQGAALNTEAFF TGTGCCAGCAGTAACGGACAGGGGGCAGCCCTGAACACTGAAGCTTTCTTT
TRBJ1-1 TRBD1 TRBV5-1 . CASSSTGGRTEAFF TGCGCCAGCAGCTCGACAGGGGGCCGAACTGAAGCTTTCTTT
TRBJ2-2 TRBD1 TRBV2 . CASSPDRGGTGELFF TGTGCCAGCAGTCCCGACAGGGGAGGCACCGGGGAGCTGTTTTTT
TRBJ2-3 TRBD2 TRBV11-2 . CASSFTSGGYTDTQYF TGTGCCAGCAGCTTCACTAGCGGGGGGTATACAGATACGCAGTATTTT
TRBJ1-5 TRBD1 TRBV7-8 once CASSSRRGPVENQPQHF TGTGCCAGCAGCAGCCGGAGGGGGCCCGTCGAGAATCAGCCCCAGCATTTT
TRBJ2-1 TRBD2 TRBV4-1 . CASSQLLAGGRNEQFF TGCGCCAGCAGCCAACTACTAGCGGGAGGACGCAATGAGCAGTTCTTC
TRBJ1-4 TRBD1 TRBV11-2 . CASSPRRDRELEKLFF TGTGCCAGCAGCCCGAGGCGGGACAGGGAGTTAGAAAAACTGTTTTTT
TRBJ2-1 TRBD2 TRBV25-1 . CASRLAGSYNEQFF TGTGCCAGCAGACTAGCGGGCTCCTACAATGAGCAGTTCTTC
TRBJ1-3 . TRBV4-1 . CASSPIGREISGNTIYF TGCGCCAGCAGCCCCATAGGAAGGGAGATCTCTGGAAACACCATATATTTT
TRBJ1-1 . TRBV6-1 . CASGFEQGFNTEAFF TGTGCCAGCGGCTTCGAACAGGGTTTTAACACTGAAGCTTTCTTT
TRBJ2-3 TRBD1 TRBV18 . CASSPRGRLTDTQYF TGTGCCAGCTCACCGAGGGGGCGGCTAACAGATACGCAGTATTTT
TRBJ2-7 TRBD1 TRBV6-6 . CASRDWTGGYSYEQYF TGTGCCAGCAGGGACTGGACAGGGGGTTACTCCTACGAGCAGTACTTC
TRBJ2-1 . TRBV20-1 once CSARDPNEQFF TGCAGTGCTAGAGACCCGAATGAGCAGTTCTTC
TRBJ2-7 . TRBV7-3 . CASSLVGTLSSYEQYF TGTGCCAGCAGCTTGGTCGGGACACTGAGCTCCTACGAGCAGTACTTC
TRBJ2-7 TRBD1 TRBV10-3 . CAIRGQDPSYEQYF TGTGCCATCAGGGGACAGGACCCCTCCTACGAGCAGTACTTC
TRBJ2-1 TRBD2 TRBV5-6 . CASSLLGLAGGESYNEQFF TGTGCCAGCAGCCTACTCGGACTAGCGGGAGGAGAGTCCTACAATGAGCAGTTCTTC
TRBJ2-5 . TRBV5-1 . CASSLVSSETQYF TGCGCCAGCAGCTTGGTATCTTCGGAGACCCAGTACTTC
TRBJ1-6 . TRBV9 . CASSVDTRGSPLHF TGTGCCAGCAGCGTAGACACCAGGGGTTCACCCCTCCACTTT
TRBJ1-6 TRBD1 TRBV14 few CASSRTGVDSSPLHF TGTGCCAGCAGCCGTACAGGGGTAGATAGTTCACCCCTCCACTTT
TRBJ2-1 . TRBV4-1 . CASSQARTSSYNEQFF TGCGCCAGCAGCCAAGCGAGGACATCCTCATACAATGAGCAGTTCTTC
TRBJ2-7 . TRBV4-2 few CASSPQGPIAEQYF TGTGCCAGCAGCCCACAGGGTCCCATCGCCGAGCAGTACTTC
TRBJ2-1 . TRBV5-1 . CASSLGARLTGNYNEQFF TGCGCCAGCAGCTTGGGAGCGAGATTAACAGGGAACTACAATGAGCAGTTCTTC
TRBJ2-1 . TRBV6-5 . CASSFDRIASGEQFF TGTGCCAGCAGTTTCGACAGGATCGCTAGTGGTGAGCAGTTCTTC
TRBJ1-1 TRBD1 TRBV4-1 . CASSQLGGQRNTEAFF TGCGCCAGCAGCCAATTGGGGGGACAGAGAAACACTGAAGCTTTCTTT
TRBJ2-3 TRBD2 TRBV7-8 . CASSLTSGGFDTQYF TGTGCCAGCAGCTTAACCTCCGGGGGGTTTGATACGCAGTATTTT
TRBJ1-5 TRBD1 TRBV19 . CASSRRTGFNQPQHF TGTGCCAGTAGTCGACGGACAGGGTTCAATCAGCCCCAGCATTTT
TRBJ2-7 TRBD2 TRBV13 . CASSLGTSGTEQYF TGTGCCAGCAGCTTAGGGACTAGCGGGACCGAGCAGTACTTC
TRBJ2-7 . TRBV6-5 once CASSKTGYEQYF TGTGCCAGCAGTAAGACAGGCTACGAGCAGTACTTC
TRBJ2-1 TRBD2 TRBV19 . CASRIGTSGNNEQFF TGTGCCAGTCGGATTGGGACTAGCGGAAACAATGAGCAGTTCTTC
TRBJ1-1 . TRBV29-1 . CSVATSLRAEAFF TGCAGCGTCGCGACAAGTCTACGCGCTGAAGCTTTCTTT
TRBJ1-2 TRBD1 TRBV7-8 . CASRSLASRRDSYTF TGTGCCAGCAGGTCTCTCGCCTCCCGCCGGGACAGTTACACCTTC
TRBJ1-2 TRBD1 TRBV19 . CASSIRDRGRGGYTF TGTGCCAGTAGTATTCGGGACAGGGGGCGCGGAGGCTACACCTTC